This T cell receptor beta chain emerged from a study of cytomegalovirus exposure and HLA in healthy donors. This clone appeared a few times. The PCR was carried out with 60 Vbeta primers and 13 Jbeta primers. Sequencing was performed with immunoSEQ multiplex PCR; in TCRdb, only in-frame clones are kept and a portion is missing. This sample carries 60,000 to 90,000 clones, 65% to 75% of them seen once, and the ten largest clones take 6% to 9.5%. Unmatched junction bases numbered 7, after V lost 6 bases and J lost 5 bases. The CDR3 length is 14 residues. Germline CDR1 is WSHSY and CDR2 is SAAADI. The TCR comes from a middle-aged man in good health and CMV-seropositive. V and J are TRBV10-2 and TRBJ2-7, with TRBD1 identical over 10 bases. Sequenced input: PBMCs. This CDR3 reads CASRDRQGAHEQYF. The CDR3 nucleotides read TGCGCCAGCAGAGACAGACAGGGGGCCCACGAGCAGTACTTC.